This entry describes one T cell receptor beta chain. In the original workflow: Nucleated cell counts were estimated from reference gene primer amplification. Assay: immunoSEQ multiplex PCR; the TCRdb copy retains only in-frame clones and omits some. V, J and clone size are those of that table, while D and trimming were read from the DNA. The data contain about 220,000 clones, approximately 83% of them seen just once; the ten biggest clones take up about 2.9%. V gave up 7 bases and J gave up 1 base; unmatched junction bases: 14. Germline assignment: CDR1 LNHDA and CDR2 SQIVND (reference sequence). The CDR3 has 19 amino acids. The sample is drawn from a study of blood T cell repertoires in COVID-19. Study details: Sites across the United States, Italy and Spain contributed samples from acute and convalescent COVID-19. Sources were T cells, B-cell-depleted T cells, or PBMCs; the material itself was cDNA or gDNA.

Sequenced material: peripheral blood. This sequence originates from a woman in her 30s who had recovered from COVID-19. This chain uses TRBV19 with TRBJ2-3; TRBD2 aligns across 13 bases. The CDR3 reads CASKGSWGLAGWGTDTQYF. In DNA form, the CDR3 reads TGTGCCAGTAAGGGATCTTGGGGACTAGCGGGATGGGGCACAGATACGCAGTATTTT.